Listed here are 24 T cell receptor beta chains from one sample, sequenced in a study of tumor-infiltrating lymphocytes in primary liver carcinoma. Unsorted whole blood supplied the blood RNA, and germline DNA was isolated too. A constant-region primer served to make TCR beta cDNA from approximately 490 ng total RNA. Three nested multiplex PCR rounds, a slightly modified ARM-PCR method, built the TCR beta libraries. It was with TRBV1-TRBV30 forward primers and a C-beta reverse primer that the first two PCR rounds were run, at around 11 cycles each. A single record per CDR3 protein comes from TCRdb applying MiXCR to the multiplex PCR reads. The sample records more than 150,000 distinct CDR3 sequences, 50% to 75% being singletons. Material for sequencing was peripheral blood. The receptors derive from a man aged 40-50 years with primary liver carcinoma and hepatitis B virus infection.

Comments on this clonotype: Since a much larger clone is just one base distant, this may be a read error. The CDR3 ends on some other residue instead of the conserved phenylalanine or tryptophan, so this is likely a read error. The genes are TRBV5-5 and TRBJ2-5; D is perhaps TRBD2 (6 bases). CDR1 and CDR2 (germline): SGHKS, YYEKEE (reference sequence). Trimming left V 3 bases short and J 4 bases short, with 16 bases between. The CDR3 is 15 residues long. CDR3 coding DNA: TGTGCCAGCAGCTGGATAGCGGACGGGGGAGAGACCCAGTACCTC. Protein product: CASSWIADGGETQYL.

There are a few counts of this clonotype. The V and J genes are TRBV29-1 and TRBJ1-2; TRBD1 aligns across 7 bases. Germline V lookup: CDR1 SQVTM, CDR2 ANQGSEA. V lost 7 bases and J lost 3; bases outside the gene matches: 5. This CDR3 contains 12 residues. In DNA form, the CDR3 reads TGCAGCGCCGACGACAGGGACTATGGCTACACCTTC. Translating gives CSADDRDYGYTF.

This chain uses TRBV29-1 with TRBJ2-7, with 7 bases fitting TRBD1. Germline assignment: CDR1 SQVTM and CDR2 ANQGSEA. The CDR3 runs to 12 residues. J lost 5 bases, V lost 7 bases, and 8 bases had no gene match. CDR3 nucleotides: TGCAGCGCCTCGGACAGGTATCACGAGCAGTACTTC. It encodes CSASDRYHEQYF.

On this clonotype itself: At one of its ends the junction is not consistent with the germline gene, which may arise from a read error. The chain combines TRBV10-2 with TRBJ2-3, with D maybe TRBD1 (6 bases). CDR3 size: 16 residues. Germline lookup yields CDR1 WSHSY and CDR2 SAAADI. The CDR3: CVSRPPGTRHPDTQYF. The CDR3, as DNA: TGCGTCAGCAGACCTCCCGGGACAAGGCATCCCGATACGCAGTATTTT.

The V and J genes are TRBV28 and TRBJ2-1, with D perhaps matching TRBD1 or TRBD2 (5 bases each). Trimming pared 2 bases from V and 10 bases from J, leaving 15 bases between. Germline V gene lookup returns CDR1 MDHEN and CDR2 SYDVKM. The CDR3 consists of 14 residues. The CDR3 reads CASSLAGTLREQFF. CDR3 nucleotides: TGTGCCAGCAGTTTAGCTGGGACCCTTCGGGAGCAGTTCTTC.

The chain joins TRBV5-4 to TRBJ2-4, with D uncertain. Germline lookup yields CDR1 SGHNT and CDR2 YYREEE (reference sequence). V lost 5 bases, J lost 0 bases, and 9 bases lay in between. The CDR3 sequence is 14 residues long. CDR3 amino acids: CASRDGLAKNIQYF. The CDR3 nucleotides are TGTGCCAGCAGGGATGGGTTAGCCAAAAACATTCAGTACTTC.

Notes on this clonotype: The junction and the germline gene differ at one end; a read error may be behind it. This sequence joins TRBV7-9 and TRBJ2-7; D is unclear. The V gene's germline CDR1 is SEHNR and CDR2 FQNEAQ (reference sequence). This CDR3 is built from 13 residues. CDR3 in amino acids: CASNLDRVDEQYF. The CDR3 nucleotides read TGTGCCAGCAACTTAGATCGGGTAGACGAGCAGTACTTC.

The chain joins TRBV28 to TRBJ2-3; D is perhaps TRBD2 (5 bases). The length of the CDR3 is 13 residues. In germline, CDR1 is MDHEN, CDR2 SYDVKM. V dropped 5 bases and J dropped 5 bases, with 11 bases sitting between them. The DNA for the CDR3 is TGTGCCAGCAGTCCCCCGGCGGGAGATACGCAGTATTTT. Translating it yields CASSPPAGDTQYF.

The genes are TRBV4-1 and TRBJ1-6; TRBD1 aligns across 7 bases. This CDR3 is 15 amino acids long. Per germline, CDR1 MGHRA and CDR2 YSYEKL. V shed 5 bases and J 8 bases; nucleotides not matched to a gene: 9. The chain's CDR3 is CASSFQTGLDSPLHF. In nucleotides, the CDR3 is TGCGCCAGCAGCTTTCAGACAGGGCTCGATTCACCCCTCCACTTT.

The chain employs TRBV6-5 and TRBJ2-7; tentative D call: TRBD1 (6 bases). The CDR3 is made up of 14 amino acids. Germline V CDR1 and CDR2: MNHEY, SVGAGI. The germline V and J ends were trimmed by 1 base and 5 bases, with 12 bases remaining between them. CDR3 sequence (DNA): TGTGCCAGCAGTTACTGGCCACAGGGAAACGAGCAGTACTTC. It encodes CASSYWPQGNEQYF.

The chain recombines TRBV6-5 with TRBJ1-5, with 7 nucleotides matching TRBD1. The CDR3 sequence is 15 residues long. CDR1 is MNHEY, CDR2 SVGAGI, per germline. The J segment lost 0 bases and the V segment lost 10 bases, leaving 9 bases of the junction unmatched. Written as DNA, the CDR3 is TGTGCCACCAGGGACAGTGGAAATAGCAATCAGCCCCAGCATTTT. Amino acid sequence: CATRDSGNSNQPQHF.

Note on this clonotype: A much larger clone differs from this one at a single base, so this may be a read error. The J gene is TRBJ2-7, the V gene TRBV5-1; D ambiguous. V lost 6 bases and J 6 bases, leaving 22 bases between the germline ends. The CDR3 spans 15 residues. Germline V gives CDR1 SGHRS, CDR2 YFSETQ. The CDR3 is CASNPSTLLVGEQYF. For the CDR3, the DNA is TGCGCCAGCAACCCCTCGACCCTACTGGTGGGCGAGCAGTACTTC.

V usage is TRBV11-3 and J usage is TRBJ2-1; 7 bases align to TRBD2. Unmatched junction bases numbered 20, after V lost 5 bases and J lost 4 bases. The CDR3 totals 19 residues. Germline V gene data show CDR1 as SGHNT and CDR2 as YENEEA. The CDR3: CASSGQGRESWVRYNEQFF. CDR3 DNA: TGTGCCAGCAGCGGCCAAGGGCGGGAGAGCTGGGTTAGGTACAATGAGCAGTTCTTC.

For this clonotype: Mismatch with germline at one junction end may stem from a read error. The chain carries TRBV4-2 and TRBJ1-6; tentative D call: TRBD1 (6 bases). Germline V gives CDR1 LGHNA, CDR2 YNFKEQ. The CDR3 extends over 15 amino acids. The CDR3 loop reads CASSHLDSENSPLHF. The CDR3, as DNA: TGTGCCAGCAGCCACTTGGACAGTGAGAATTCACCCCTTCACTTT.

On this clonotype itself: The junction shows a germline mismatch at one end, possibly a read error. The gene calls are TRBV29-1 and TRBJ1-2; no definite D call. In germline, CDR1 is SQVTM, CDR2 ANQGSEA. The CDR3 extends over 12 amino acids. In DNA form, the CDR3 reads TGTAGCATTGCCCAGACTGTAGATGGCTACACCTTC. Translating gives CSIAQTVDGYTF.

With respect to this clonotype: A much larger clone is a single base away; this may be a read error. The V gene is TRBV29-1, the J gene TRBJ2-7, with 11 bases lining up with TRBD2. In germline, CDR1 is SQVTM, CDR2 ANQGSEA. The CDR3 covers 13 residues. The CDR3 spells CSVRLAGTYGQYF. The CDR3, as DNA: TGCAGCGTCCGACTAGCGGGAACCTACGGGCAGTACTTC.

As for this clonotype: A read error may be the cause here, since a much bigger clone is one base away. V and J are TRBV12-3 or TRBV12-4 and TRBJ2-7; D is ambiguous. The CDR3 has 11 residues. The DNA for the CDR3 is TGTACCAGCAGTACGGCCTACGAGCAGTACTTC. This codes for CTSSTAYEQYF.

About this clonotype itself: It may be a read error: a sequence one base away is much more abundant. The chain combines TRBV29-1 with TRBJ2-5; D uncertain. Germline V CDR1 and CDR2: SQVTM, ANQGSEA. The CDR3 extends over 12 amino acids. CDR3 sequence: CSAERTKETQYF. The DNA of the CDR3 is TGCAGCGCTGAACGGACGAAAGAGACCCAGTACTTC.

This clonotype was detected a few times. The chain combines TRBV6-5 with TRBJ2-5; D may correspond to TRBD1 or TRBD2 (5 bases each). CDR3 length equals 15 residues. The V gene's germline CDR1 is MNHEY and CDR2 SVGAGI. Trimming removed 6 bases at V and 5 bases at J, with 19 bases between. CDR3 in DNA: TGTGCCAGCAGCAGACACGAGGGGTCGGGGGAGACCCAGTACTTC. As protein: CASSRHEGSGETQYF.

This clonotype was detected only once. The germline gene is not matched at one end of the junction; a read error may be the cause. The CDR3 DNA is TGCAACGTTATAGGAGCGGAGAACTACAATGAGCAGTTCTTC. It encodes CNVIGAENYNEQFF. This sequence joins TRBV29-1 and TRBJ2-1; possibly TRBD2 for D (5 bases). The germline CDR1 and CDR2 sequences are SQVTM and ANQGSEA. The CDR3 sequence is 14 residues long.

Concerning this clonotype: Relative to the germline gene, one junction end is altered; a read error may explain this. This chain joins TRBV11-2 and TRBJ1-5; D is ambiguous. The CDR3 length is 13 residues. Germline V gene sequence: CDR1 SGHAT, CDR2 FQNNGV. The CDR3 loop is CVSSSETYQPQHF. CDR3 coding DNA: TGTGTCAGCAGCTCCGAGACCTATCAGCCCCAGCATTTT.

This clonotype showed up many times. The chain employs TRBV29-1 and TRBJ2-5; no clear D gene. V lost 3 bases to trimming and J lost 3 bases, with 5 bases between them. CDR1 and CDR2 from the germline V gene are SQVTM and ANQGSEA. The CDR3 is made up of 11 amino acids. CDR3 region: CSVERKETQYF. DNA for the CDR3: TGCAGCGTTGAGAGAAAAGAGACCCAGTACTTC.

This chain connects TRBV29-1 to TRBJ2-7, with a tentative D call TRBD2 (6 bases). The CDR3 runs to 12 residues. Trimming took 6 bases from V and 5 from J, leaving 14 bases between them. From germline, CDR1 is SQVTM and CDR2 ANQGSEA. The CDR3 sequence is CSVLGGADEQYF. DNA for the CDR3: TGCAGCGTATTGGGAGGTGCGGACGAGCAGTACTTC.

This rearrangement joins TRBV11-2 to TRBJ1-2; D remains unclear. CDR1 is SGHAT, CDR2 FQNNGV, per germline. The V end was cut by 6 bases, the J end by 1 base, with 9 bases between. This CDR3 comprises 13 residues. The CDR3 DNA follows: TGTGCCAGCAGGCCCTCTTATAACTATGGCTACACCTTC. Translation: CASRPSYNYGYTF. The whole variable domain, filled in from reference TRBV11-2 and TRBJ1-2, reads EAGVAQSPRYKIIEKRQSVAFWCNPISGHATLYWYQQILGQGPKLLIQFQNNGVVDDSQLPKDRFSAERLKGVDSTLKIQPAKLEDSAVYLCASRPSYNYGYTFGSGTRLTVV.